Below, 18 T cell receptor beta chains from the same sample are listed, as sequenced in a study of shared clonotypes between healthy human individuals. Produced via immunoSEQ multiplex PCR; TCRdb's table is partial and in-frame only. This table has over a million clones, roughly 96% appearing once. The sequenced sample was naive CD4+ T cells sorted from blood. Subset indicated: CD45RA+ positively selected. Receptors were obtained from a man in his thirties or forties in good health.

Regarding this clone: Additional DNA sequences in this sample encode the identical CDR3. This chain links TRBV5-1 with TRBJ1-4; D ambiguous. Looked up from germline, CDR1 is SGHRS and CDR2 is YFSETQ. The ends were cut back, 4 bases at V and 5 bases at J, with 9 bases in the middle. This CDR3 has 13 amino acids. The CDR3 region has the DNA TGCGCCAGCAGCCTGGACCCCAATGAAAAACTGTTTTTT. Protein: CASSLDPNEKLFF.

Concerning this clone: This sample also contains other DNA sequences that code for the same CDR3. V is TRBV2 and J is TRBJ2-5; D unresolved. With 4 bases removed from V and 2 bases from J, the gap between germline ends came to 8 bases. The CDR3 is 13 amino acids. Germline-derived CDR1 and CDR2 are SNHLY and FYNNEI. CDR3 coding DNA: TGTGCCAGCAGTGCCCGACGGCAAGAGACCCAGTACTTC. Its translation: CASSARRQETQYF.

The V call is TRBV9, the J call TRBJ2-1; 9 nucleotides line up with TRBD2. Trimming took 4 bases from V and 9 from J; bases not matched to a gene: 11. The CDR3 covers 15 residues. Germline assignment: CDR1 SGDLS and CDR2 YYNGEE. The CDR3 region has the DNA TGTGCCAGCAGCCTGCAGGGACTAGCACGCGGTGAGCAGTTCTTC. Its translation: CASSLQGLARGEQFF.

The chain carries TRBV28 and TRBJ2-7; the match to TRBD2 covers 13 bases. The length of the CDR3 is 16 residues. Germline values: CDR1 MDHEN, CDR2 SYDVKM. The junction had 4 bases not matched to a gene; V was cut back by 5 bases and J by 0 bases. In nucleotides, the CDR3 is TGTGCCAGCAGTCCCCGGACTAGCGGGAGCTCCTACGAGCAGTACTTC. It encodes CASSPRTSGSSYEQYF.

The CDR3 nucleotides read TGTGCCAGCAGTTTTAGGGTGGCAGGGGGTCAGCCCCAGCATTTT. Translated, it gives CASSFRVAGGQPQHF. The chain is built from TRBV28 and TRBJ1-5, with 7 bases that match TRBD1. In germline, CDR1 is MDHEN, CDR2 SYDVKM. The CDR3 spans 15 residues. V lost 3 bases to trimming and J lost 6 bases; unmatched junction nucleotides: 8. Full variable domain (rest looked up from reference TRBV28 and TRBJ1-5): DVKVTQSSRYLVKRTGEKVFLECVQDMDHENMFWYRQDPGLGLRLIYFSYDVKMKEKGDIPEGYSVSREKKERFSLILESASTNQTSMYLCASSFRVAGGQPQHFGDGTRLSIL.

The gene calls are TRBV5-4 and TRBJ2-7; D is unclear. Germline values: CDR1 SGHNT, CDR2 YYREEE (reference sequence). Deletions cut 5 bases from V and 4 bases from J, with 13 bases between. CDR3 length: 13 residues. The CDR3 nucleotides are TGTGCCAGCAGTTTAGAACCGTGGTACGAGCAGTACTTC. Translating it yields CASSLEPWYEQYF.

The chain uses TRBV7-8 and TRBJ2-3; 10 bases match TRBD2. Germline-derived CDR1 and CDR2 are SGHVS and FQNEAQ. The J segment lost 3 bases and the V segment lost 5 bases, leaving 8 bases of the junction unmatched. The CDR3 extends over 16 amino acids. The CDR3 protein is CASSTQIAGGTDTQYF. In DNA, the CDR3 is TGTGCCAGCAGCACCCAAATAGCGGGAGGAACAGATACGCAGTATTTT.

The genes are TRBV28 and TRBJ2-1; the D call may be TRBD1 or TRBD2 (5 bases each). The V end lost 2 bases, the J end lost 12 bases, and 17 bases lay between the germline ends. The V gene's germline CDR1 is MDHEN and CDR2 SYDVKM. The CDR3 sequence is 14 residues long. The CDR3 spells CASSLGRAGSGQFF. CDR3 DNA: TGTGCCAGCAGTTTAGGCAGGGCGGGCTCGGGGCAGTTCTTC.

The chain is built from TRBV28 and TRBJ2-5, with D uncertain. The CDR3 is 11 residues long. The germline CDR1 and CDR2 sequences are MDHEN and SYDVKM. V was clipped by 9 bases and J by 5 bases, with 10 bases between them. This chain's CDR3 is CASATWETQYF. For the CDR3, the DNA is TGTGCCAGTGCAACTTGGGAGACCCAGTACTTC.

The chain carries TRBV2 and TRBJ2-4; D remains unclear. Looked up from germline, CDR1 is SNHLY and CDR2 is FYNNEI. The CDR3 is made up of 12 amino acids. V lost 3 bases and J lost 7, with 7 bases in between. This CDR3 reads CASSDYSNIQYF. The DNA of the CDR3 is TGTGCCAGCAGTGACTACAGTAACATTCAGTACTTC.

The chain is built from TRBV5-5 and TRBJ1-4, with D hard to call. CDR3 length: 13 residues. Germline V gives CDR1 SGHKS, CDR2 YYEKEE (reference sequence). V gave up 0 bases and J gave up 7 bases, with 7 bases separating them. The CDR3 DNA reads TGTGCCAGCAGCTTGGGGGTACGTGAAAAACTGTTTTTT. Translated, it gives CASSLGVREKLFF.

The CDR3 region has the DNA TGTGCCACCCGTATTGGGGGCGAGGTCACTGAAGCTTTCTTT. It is translated as CATRIGGEVTEAFF. The rearrangement links TRBV10-3 to TRBJ1-1; D might be TRBD1 (6 bases). The CDR3 is made up of 14 amino acids. CDR1 is ENHRY and CDR2 is SYGVKD in the germline V gene. V was trimmed by 10 bases and J by 4 bases, leaving 19 bases between them.

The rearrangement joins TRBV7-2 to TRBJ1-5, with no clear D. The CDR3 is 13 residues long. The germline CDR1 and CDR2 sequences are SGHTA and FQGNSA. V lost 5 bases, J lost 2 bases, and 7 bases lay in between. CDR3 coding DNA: TGTGCCAGCAGCCCCGGGGGCAATCAGCCCCAGCATTTT. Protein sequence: CASSPGGNQPQHF.

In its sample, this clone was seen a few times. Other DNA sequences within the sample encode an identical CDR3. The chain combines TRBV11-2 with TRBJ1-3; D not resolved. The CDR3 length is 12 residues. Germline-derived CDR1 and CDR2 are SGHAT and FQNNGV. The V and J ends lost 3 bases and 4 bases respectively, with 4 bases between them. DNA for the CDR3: TGTGCCAGCAGCTTGGAGGGAAACACCATATATTTT. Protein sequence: CASSLEGNTIYF.

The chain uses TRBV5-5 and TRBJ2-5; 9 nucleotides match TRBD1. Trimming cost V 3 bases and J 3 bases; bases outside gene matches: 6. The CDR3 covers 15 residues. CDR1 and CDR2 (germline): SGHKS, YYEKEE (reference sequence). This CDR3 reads CASSWGDRVKETQYF. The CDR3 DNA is TGTGCCAGCAGCTGGGGGGACAGGGTTAAAGAGACCCAGTACTTC. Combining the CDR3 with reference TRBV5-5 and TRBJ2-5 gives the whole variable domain DAGVTQSPTHLIKTRGQQVTLRCSPISGHKSVSWYQQVLGQGPQFIFQYYEKEERGRGNFPDRFSARQFPNYSSELNVNALLLGDSALYLCASSWGDRVKETQYFGPGTRLLVL.

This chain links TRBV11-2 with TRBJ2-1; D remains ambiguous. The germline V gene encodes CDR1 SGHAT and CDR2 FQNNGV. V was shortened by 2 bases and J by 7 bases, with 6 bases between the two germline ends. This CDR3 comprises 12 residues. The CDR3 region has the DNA TGTGCCAGCAGCTTAAGTTGGAATGAGCAGTTCTTC. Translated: CASSLSWNEQFF.

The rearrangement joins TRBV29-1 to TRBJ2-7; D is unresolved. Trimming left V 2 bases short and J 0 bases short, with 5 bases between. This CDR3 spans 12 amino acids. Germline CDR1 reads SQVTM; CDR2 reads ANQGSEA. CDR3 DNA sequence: TGCAGCGTTGAAAACAGCTCCTACGAGCAGTACTTC. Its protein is CSVENSSYEQYF.

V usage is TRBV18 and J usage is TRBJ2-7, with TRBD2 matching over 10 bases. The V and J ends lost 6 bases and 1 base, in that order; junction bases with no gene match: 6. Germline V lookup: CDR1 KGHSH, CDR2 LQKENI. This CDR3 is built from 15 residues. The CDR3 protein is CASSLGTSVSYEQYF. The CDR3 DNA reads TGTGCCAGCTCGCTTGGGACTAGCGTTTCCTACGAGCAGTACTTC.